This TCR beta chain was sequenced during a study of blood T cells in healthy people across ages. This clonotype has just a few counts. There are 14 residues in the CDR3. CDR1 and CDR2 from the germline V gene are LGHDT and YNNKEL (reference sequence). Trimming stripped 4 bases from V and 1 base from J, with 11 bases between. Total RNA was isolated from each sample in quantities of at least 6 micrograms. Through a sample-barcoded 5' primer and a J-beta primer mix, a second PCR was run for roughly 7 to 12 cycles. MiXCR, run by TCRdb on the 5' RACE reads, gives a single entry per CDR3 protein. Of 1.2 million to 1.5 million distinct CDR3 sequences listed, roughly 40% are singletons.

The clonotype was recovered from a woman aged 18 to 35 in good health. This rearrangement joins TRBV3-1 to TRBJ2-7; D not resolved. The sample comprised blood. The CDR3 sequence is CASSRAIDSYEQYF. The CDR3 DNA is TGTGCCAGCAGCCGAGCTATCGATTCCTACGAGCAGTACTTC.